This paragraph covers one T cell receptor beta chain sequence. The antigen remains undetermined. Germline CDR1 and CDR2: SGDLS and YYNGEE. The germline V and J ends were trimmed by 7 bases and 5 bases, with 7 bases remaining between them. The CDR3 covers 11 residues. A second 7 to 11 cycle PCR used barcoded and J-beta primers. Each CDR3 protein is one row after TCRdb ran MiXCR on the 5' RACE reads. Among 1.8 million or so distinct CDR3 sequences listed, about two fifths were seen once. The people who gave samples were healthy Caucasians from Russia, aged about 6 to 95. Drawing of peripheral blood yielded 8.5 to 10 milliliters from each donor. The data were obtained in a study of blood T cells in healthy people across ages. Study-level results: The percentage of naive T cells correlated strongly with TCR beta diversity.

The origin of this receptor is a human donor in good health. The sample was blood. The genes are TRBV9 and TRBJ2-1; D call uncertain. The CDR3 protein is CASGYHNEQFF. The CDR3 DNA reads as TGTGCCAGCGGCTACCACAATGAGCAGTTCTTC.